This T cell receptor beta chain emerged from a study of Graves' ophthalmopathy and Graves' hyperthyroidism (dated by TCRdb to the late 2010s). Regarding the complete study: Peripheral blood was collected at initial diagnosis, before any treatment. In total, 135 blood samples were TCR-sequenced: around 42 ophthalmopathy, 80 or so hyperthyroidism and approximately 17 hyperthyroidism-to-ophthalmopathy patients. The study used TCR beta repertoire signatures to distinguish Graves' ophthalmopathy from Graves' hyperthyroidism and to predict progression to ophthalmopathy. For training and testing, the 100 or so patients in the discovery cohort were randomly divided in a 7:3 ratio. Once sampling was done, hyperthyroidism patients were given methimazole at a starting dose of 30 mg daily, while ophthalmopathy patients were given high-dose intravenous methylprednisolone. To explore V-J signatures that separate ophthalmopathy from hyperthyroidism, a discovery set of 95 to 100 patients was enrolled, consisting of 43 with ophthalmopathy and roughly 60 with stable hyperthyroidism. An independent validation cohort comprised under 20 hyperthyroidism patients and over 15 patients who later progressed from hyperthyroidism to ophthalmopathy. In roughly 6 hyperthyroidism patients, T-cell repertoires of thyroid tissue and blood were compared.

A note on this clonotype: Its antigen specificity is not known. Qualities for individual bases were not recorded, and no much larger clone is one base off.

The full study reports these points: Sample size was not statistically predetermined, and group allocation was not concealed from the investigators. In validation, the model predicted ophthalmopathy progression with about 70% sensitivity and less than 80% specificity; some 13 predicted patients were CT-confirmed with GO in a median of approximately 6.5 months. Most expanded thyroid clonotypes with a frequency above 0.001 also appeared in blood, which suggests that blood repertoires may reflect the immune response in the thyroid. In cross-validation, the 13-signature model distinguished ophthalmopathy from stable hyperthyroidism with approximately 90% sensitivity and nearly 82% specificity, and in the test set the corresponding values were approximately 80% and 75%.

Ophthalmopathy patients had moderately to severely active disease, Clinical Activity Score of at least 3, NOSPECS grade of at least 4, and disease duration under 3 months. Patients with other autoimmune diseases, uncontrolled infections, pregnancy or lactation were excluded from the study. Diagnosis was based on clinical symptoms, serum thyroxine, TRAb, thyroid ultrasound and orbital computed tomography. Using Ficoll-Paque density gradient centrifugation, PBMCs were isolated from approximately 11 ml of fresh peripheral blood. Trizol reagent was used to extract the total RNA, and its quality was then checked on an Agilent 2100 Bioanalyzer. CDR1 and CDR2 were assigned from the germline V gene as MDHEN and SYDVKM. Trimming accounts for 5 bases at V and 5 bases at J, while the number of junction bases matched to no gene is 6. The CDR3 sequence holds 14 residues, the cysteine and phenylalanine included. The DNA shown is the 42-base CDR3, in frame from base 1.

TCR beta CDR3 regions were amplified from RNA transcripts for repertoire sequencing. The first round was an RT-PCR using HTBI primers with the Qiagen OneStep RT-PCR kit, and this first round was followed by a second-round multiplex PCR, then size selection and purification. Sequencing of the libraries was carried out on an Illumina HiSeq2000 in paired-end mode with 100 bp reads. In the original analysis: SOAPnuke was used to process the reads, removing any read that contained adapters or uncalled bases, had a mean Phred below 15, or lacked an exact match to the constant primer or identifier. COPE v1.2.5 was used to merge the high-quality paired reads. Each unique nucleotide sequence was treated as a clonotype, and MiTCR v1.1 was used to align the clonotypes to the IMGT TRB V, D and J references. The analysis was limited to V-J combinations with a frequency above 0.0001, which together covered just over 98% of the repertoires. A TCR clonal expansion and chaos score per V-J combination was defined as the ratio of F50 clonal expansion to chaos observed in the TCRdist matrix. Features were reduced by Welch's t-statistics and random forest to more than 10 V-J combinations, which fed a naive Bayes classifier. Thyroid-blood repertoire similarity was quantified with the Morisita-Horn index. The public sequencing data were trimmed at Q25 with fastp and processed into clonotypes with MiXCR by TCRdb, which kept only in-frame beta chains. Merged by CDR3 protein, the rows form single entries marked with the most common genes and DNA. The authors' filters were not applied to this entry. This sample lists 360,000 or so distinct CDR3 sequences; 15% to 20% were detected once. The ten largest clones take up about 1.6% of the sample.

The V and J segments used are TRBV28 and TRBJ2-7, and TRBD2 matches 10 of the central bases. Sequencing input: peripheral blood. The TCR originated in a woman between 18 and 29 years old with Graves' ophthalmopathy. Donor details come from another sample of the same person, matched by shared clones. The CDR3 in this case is CASSPSGSPHEQYF. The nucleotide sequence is TGTGCCAGCAGTCCTAGCGGGAGCCCCCACGAGCAGTACTTC.